The 27 T cell receptor beta chains given below trace back to one sample, sequenced in a study of T cells after yellow fever vaccination. TCRdb called the 5' RACE reads again in MiXCR, with one record for every CDR3 protein. The sample contains about 550,000 distinct CDR3 sequences, roughly a fifth of which appear only once. The specimen was PBMCs, collected 15 days after the yellow fever booster vaccination. The origin of the receptors is a man aged 30 to 45 who received the YFV17D yellow fever vaccine.

The rearrangement uses TRBV6-1 and TRBJ2-1, with 11 positions matching TRBD2. Germline V gene sequence: CDR1 MNHNS, CDR2 SASEGT. The CDR3 loop spans 16 amino acids. Unmatched junction bases numbered 12, after V lost 6 bases and J lost 8 bases. CDR3 sequence: CASSPPASGRFDEQFF. CDR3 nucleotides: TGTGCCAGCAGCCCCCCGGCTAGCGGGAGGTTCGATGAGCAGTTCTTC.

The rearrangement joins TRBV6-1 to TRBJ2-5; no reliable D call. From germline, CDR1 is MNHNS and CDR2 SASEGT. V shed 7 bases and J shed 5 bases, with 8 bases lying between them. This CDR3 is built from 11 residues. The CDR3 sequence: CASTVWETQYF. Written as DNA, the CDR3 is TGTGCCAGCACTGTGTGGGAGACCCAGTACTTC.

This clonotype appeared a few times. One junction end disagrees with the germline gene, perhaps due to a read error. The chain links TRBV20-1 to TRBJ2-1; D is perhaps TRBD1 or TRBD2 (5 bases each). The CDR3 length is 15 residues. CDR1 DFQATT and CDR2 SNEGSKA come from the germline V gene (reference sequence). This CDR3 is CSARGGQGSYNEQFF. The CDR3 nucleotides are TGCAGTGCCAGAGGAGGCCAGGGTTCCTACAATGAGCAGTTCTTC.

This rearrangement joins TRBV7-2 to TRBJ2-3, with D possibly matching TRBD1 (6 bases). V was shortened by 4 bases and J by 6 bases, with 14 bases between the two germline ends. The CDR3 totals 14 residues. Looked up from germline, CDR1 is SGHTA and CDR2 is FQGNSA. CDR3 bases: TGTGCCAGCAGCTCACGTGGGGGCTCGGATACGCAGTATTTT. It specifies CASSSRGGSDTQYF.

CDR3 sequence: CASSQAALPQGVQYF. Written as DNA, the CDR3 is TGTGCCAGCAGCCAAGCCGCTCTCCCTCAGGGGGTTCAGTACTTC. The chain joins TRBV4-2 to TRBJ2-4; 7 bases line up with TRBD1. The CDR3 runs 15 residues. The ends lost 1 base at V and 11 bases at J; junction bases unmatched: 11. Germline-derived CDR1 and CDR2 are LGHNA and YNFKEQ.

Written as DNA, the CDR3 is TGTGCCTGGAGTGTGAAGGAGTGGTATGGCTACACCTTC. Amino acid sequence: CAWSVKEWYGYTF. V and J are TRBV30 and TRBJ1-2; the D is unclear. V gave up 0 bases and J gave up 5 bases, with 10 bases separating them. The CDR3 extends over 13 amino acids. In germline, CDR1 is GTSNPN, CDR2 SVGIG (reference sequence).

This clonotype appeared a few times. The rearrangement links TRBV2 to TRBJ2-3, with D uncertain. V was pared by 6 bases and J by 5 bases, with 6 bases between. Germline V gene lookup returns CDR1 SNHLY and CDR2 FYNNEI. CDR3 length: 11 residues. CDR3 sequence (DNA): TGTGCCAGCAGGGAGATAGATACGCAGTATTTT. Translating gives CASREIDTQYF.

The chain links TRBV10-3 to TRBJ2-5; D is ambiguous. V was pared by 0 bases and J by 4 bases, with 6 bases between. The CDR3 has 13 residues. Germline V CDR1 and CDR2: ENHRY, SYGVKD. As DNA, the CDR3 is TGTGCCATCAGTGAGTCGATCTCAGAGACCCAGTACTTC. Translated: CAISESISETQYF.

The chain has TRBV28 and TRBJ2-3; either TRBD1 or TRBD2 may supply D (6 bases each). Germline V gives CDR1 MDHEN, CDR2 SYDVKM. This CDR3 comprises 16 residues. Trimming removed 1 base from V and 2 bases from J, with 13 bases in between. CDR3 protein: CASSLFGGLNTDTQYF. The CDR3 DNA reads as TGTGCCAGCAGTTTATTTGGGGGGCTTAACACAGATACGCAGTATTTT.

The chain combines TRBV12-3 or TRBV12-4 with TRBJ1-3, with a possible D match to TRBD1 (5 bases). With 3 bases removed from V and 3 bases from J, the gap between germline ends came to 6 bases. The CDR3 is made up of 13 amino acids. For the CDR3, the DNA is TGTGCCAGCAGTTTCCAGGGTGGAAACACCATATATTTT. As protein: CASSFQGGNTIYF.

V gene TRBV7-9 combines with J gene TRBJ2-1; TRBD2 agrees at 8 bases. Per the germline V gene, CDR1 is SEHNR and CDR2 is FQNEAQ (reference sequence). Trimming cost V 2 bases and J 4 bases; bases outside gene matches: 10. This CDR3 contains 17 residues. The CDR3 here is CASSLRGTGGPYNEQFF. The CDR3, as DNA: TGTGCCAGCAGCTTACGGGGGACGGGAGGGCCTTACAATGAGCAGTTCTTC.

This clonotype was seen more than once but under ten times. The V gene is TRBV6-5, the J gene TRBJ2-5, with D unclear. This CDR3 contains 14 residues. Germline V gene lookup returns CDR1 MNHEY and CDR2 SVGAGI. Trimming left V 1 base short and J 2 bases short, with 8 bases between. Here the CDR3 DNA reads TGTGCCAGCAGTTACTTAGGATCACAAGAGACCCAGTACTTC. It yields the protein CASSYLGSQETQYF.

The genes are TRBV20-1 and TRBJ2-7; TRBD2 aligns across 11 bases. This CDR3 is built from 16 residues. V was clipped by 0 bases and J by 4 bases; unmatched bases: 8. Germline V gene data show CDR1 as DFQATT and CDR2 as SNEGSKA (reference sequence). CDR3 residues: CSARDELASGRYEQYF. In nucleotides, the CDR3 is TGCAGTGCTAGAGATGAGCTGGCTAGCGGGAGGTACGAGCAGTACTTC.

A few counts support this clonotype. The chain employs TRBV7-2 and TRBJ2-1; D ambiguous. CDR3 size: 15 residues. In germline, CDR1 is SGHTA, CDR2 FQGNSA. V was pared by 0 bases and J by 8 bases, with 14 bases between. In nucleotides, the CDR3 is TGTGCCAGCAGCTTAGCTTTAGTGGTCCGCGATGAGCAGTTCTTC. Translating gives CASSLALVVRDEQFF.

This clonotype came up a few times. The chain uses TRBV4-3 and TRBJ2-7, with TRBD1 matching 7 bases. The germline CDR1 and CDR2 sequences are LGHNA and YSLEER. The CDR3 has 13 amino acids. V shed 4 bases, J shed 7 bases, and the junction held 7 bases outside the gene matches. In DNA, the CDR3 is TGCGCCAGCAGCCGAGCACAGGGGAAGGAGCAGTACTTC. Translated: CASSRAQGKEQYF.

The sample holds a few counts of this clonotype. The chain combines TRBV29-1 with TRBJ2-2; TRBD2 matches at 7 bases. CDR1 is SQVTM and CDR2 is ANQGSEA in the germline V gene. This CDR3 is built from 15 residues. Trimming removed 7 bases from V and 3 bases from J; junction bases left unmatched: 11. DNA for the CDR3: TGCAGCGCTCCCTTCGGCGGGAGAGACACCGGGGAGCTGTTTTTT. It codes for CSAPFGGRDTGELFF.

This clonotype occurred a few times. The rearrangement uses TRBV6-1 and TRBJ1-1; possibly TRBD1 for D (6 bases). Trimming took off 5 bases at V and 4 bases at J, with 20 bases between the two ends. Germline V CDR1 and CDR2: MNHNS, SASEGT. This CDR3 is built from 16 residues. The CDR3 DNA follows: TGTGCCAGCAGTCAGGTGGGGGGGGCGTCAGGCACTGAAGCTTTCTTT. It encodes CASSQVGGASGTEAFF.

Only a few counts were recorded for this clonotype. This sequence joins TRBV20-1 and TRBJ2-2; D unresolved. V was pared by 6 bases and J by 3 bases, with 5 bases between. The CDR3 extends over 11 amino acids. The germline V gene encodes CDR1 DFQATT and CDR2 SNEGSKA (reference sequence). In DNA form, the CDR3 reads TGCAGTGCGGTTCACACCGGGGAGCTGTTTTTT. Protein: CSAVHTGELFF.

The chain carries TRBV5-1 and TRBJ2-5, with 10 bases aligning to TRBD1. The germline V gene has CDR1 SGHRS and CDR2 YFSETQ. This CDR3 spans 15 amino acids. Trimming took 4 bases from V and 5 from J; bases not matched to a gene: 8. CDR3 coding DNA: TGCGCCAGCAGCCCAGGACAGGGGGTCGGGGAGACCCAGTACTTC. It yields the protein CASSPGQGVGETQYF.

The V gene is TRBV4-3, the J gene TRBJ2-1, with TRBD2 matching 7 bases. CDR1 and CDR2 from the germline V gene are LGHNA and YSLEER. V was clipped by 0 bases and J by 6 bases; unmatched bases: 5. The CDR3 runs to 15 residues. This CDR3 reads CASSQDLLAVNEQFF. CDR3 DNA: TGCGCCAGCAGCCAAGACCTGCTAGCGGTCAATGAGCAGTTCTTC.

V gene TRBV28 combines with J gene TRBJ2-3; 10 nucleotides agree with TRBD2. The CDR3 runs 14 residues. Germline CDR1 reads MDHEN; CDR2 reads SYDVKM. Trimming cost V 7 bases and J 3 bases; bases outside gene matches: 4. The CDR3 DNA follows: TGTGCCAGCATGGGAGCGGGGGGGACAGATACGCAGTATTTT. It yields the protein CASMGAGGTDTQYF. Supplemented by reference TRBV28 and TRBJ2-3, the full variable domain reads DVKVTQSSRYLVKRTGEKVFLECVQDMDHENMFWYRQDPGLGLRLIYFSYDVKMKEKGDIPEGYSVSREKKERFSLILESASTNQTSMYLCASMGAGGTDTQYFGPGTRLTVL.

This clonotype was seen only a few times. The CDR3 spells CASGIGTLNTEAFF. CDR3 nucleotides: TGTGCTAGTGGTATCGGGACGTTGAACACTGAAGCTTTCTTT. The chain joins TRBV12-5 to TRBJ1-1; possible D gene TRBD1, 5 bases. This CDR3 comprises 14 residues. Trimming took off 5 bases at V and 0 bases at J, with 10 bases between the two ends. Per the germline V gene, CDR1 is LGHNT and CDR2 is FRNRAP.

The chain couples TRBV2 to TRBJ1-4, with D maybe TRBD1 (6 bases). CDR1 is SNHLY and CDR2 is FYNNEI in the germline V gene. The CDR3 length is 12 residues. V was pared by 9 bases and J by 5 bases, with 10 bases between. The DNA of the CDR3 is TGTGCCAGTCGACAGGCAAATGAAAAACTGTTTTTT. Protein sequence: CASRQANEKLFF. The whole variable domain, remainder taken from reference TRBV2 and TRBJ1-4, is EPEVTQTPSHQVTQMGQEVILRCVPISNHLYFYWYRQILGQKVEFLVSFYNNEISEKSEIFDDQFSVERPDGSNFTLKIRSTKLEDSAMYFCASRQANEKLFFGSGTQLSVL.

This clonotype appeared a few times. This chain connects TRBV5-1 to TRBJ2-4; 9 bases align to TRBD1. The CDR3 contains 13 residues. V was clipped by 4 bases and J by 9 bases; unmatched bases: 5. Germline V lookup: CDR1 SGHRS, CDR2 YFSETQ. CDR3 in amino acids: CASSPVTGGIQYF. CDR3 nucleotides: TGCGCCAGCAGCCCCGTGACAGGGGGCATTCAGTACTTC.

This clonotype appeared a few times. The V and J genes are TRBV28 and TRBJ2-7; 9 bases align to TRBD1. The CDR3 is 14 residues long. After removal of 6 bases from V and 5 bases from J, the junction contained 8 bases not matched to a gene. Germline V gene data show CDR1 as MDHEN and CDR2 as SYDVKM. CDR3 residues: CASRFRDRVHEQYF. The CDR3 coding sequence is TGTGCCAGCAGGTTCAGGGACAGGGTCCACGAGCAGTACTTC.

This chain joins TRBV20-1 and TRBJ2-7, with TRBD1 matching 7 bases. V dropped 1 base and J dropped 2; count of bases not matched to a gene: 8. The V gene's germline CDR1 is DFQATT and CDR2 SNEGSKA (reference sequence). The CDR3 has 15 residues. CDR3 coding DNA: TGCAGTGCTAGAGTTCGCACAGGGGAACCCTACGAGCAGTACTTC. It yields the protein CSARVRTGEPYEQYF.

The genes are TRBV7-2 and TRBJ2-1; D remains ambiguous. V lost 2 bases to trimming and J lost 10 bases, with 9 bases between them. The germline V gene has CDR1 SGHTA and CDR2 FQGNSA. The CDR3 runs 12 residues. The DNA of the CDR3 is TGTGCCAGCAGCTTATTAGGATACGAGCAGTTCTTC. Its protein is CASSLLGYEQFF.